Listed below are T cell receptor beta chains from one sample, sequenced in a study of cytomegalovirus exposure and HLA in healthy donors. Some clones are missing from TCRdb's copy, which holds only in-frame ones; the method was immunoSEQ multiplex PCR. The sample gives fewer than 200,000 clones, around three quarters of which show up once; about 2.2% is in the top ten. Sequencing used PBMCs. These receptor sequences come from a man aged 40-49 years in good health and CMV-seronegative. CDR3s include the opening cysteine and the closing phenylalanine or tryptophan. Each record gives: J gene, clone size, V gene, D gene, CDR3 protein, CDR3 DNA. The D gene is left open where the match is weak. A row's size may be missing; if present it is once, few, many or a size class.

TRBJ2-1	.	TRBV29-1	.	CSVCEGPGLGEQFF	TGCAGCGTCTGTGAAGGCCCAGGGCTTGGTGAGCAGTTCTTC
TRBJ2-5	.	TRBV11-2	TRBD2	CAIIRAGEETQYF	TGTGCCATAATAAGGGCGGGAGAAGAGACCCAGTACTTC
TRBJ2-7	few	TRBV19	TRBD1	CASSIRDRAYEQYF	TGTGCCAGTAGTATAAGGGACAGGGCCTACGAGCAGTACTTC
TRBJ2-1	.	TRBV5-1	TRBD1	CASSLFPGQGLYNEQFF	TGCGCCAGCAGCTTATTCCCGGGACAGGGGTTATACAATGAGCAGTTCTTC
TRBJ2-3	.	TRBV5-1	.	CASSLDQRGTDTQYF	TGCGCCAGCAGCTTGGACCAGCGGGGCACAGATACGCAGTATTTT
TRBJ2-7	.	TRBV27	.	CASSRAGRYEQYF	TGTGCCAGCAGTAGGGCAGGGCGGTACGAGCAGTACTTC
TRBJ2-1	.	TRBV19	TRBD1	CASSPTGGAHNEQFF	TGTGCCAGTAGTCCGACAGGGGGCGCACACAATGAGCAGTTCTTC
TRBJ2-1	.	TRBV7-9	TRBD2	CASSFSSGSVDEQFF	TGTGCCAGCAGCTTTAGTAGCGGGAGTGTGGATGAGCAGTTCTTC
TRBJ1-3	.	TRBV18	TRBD1	CASSPGQGAGNTIYF	TGTGCCAGCTCACCGGGACAGGGCGCTGGAAACACCATATATTTT
TRBJ2-1	few	TRBV9	TRBD2	CASSVIAGGPGEQFF	TGTGCCAGCAGCGTCATAGCGGGAGGGCCGGGTGAGCAGTTCTTC
TRBJ2-4	.	TRBV15	TRBD2	CATSRDRGGAKNIQYF	TGTGCCACCAGCAGAGATCGGGGGGGGGCCAAAAACATTCAGTACTTC
TRBJ1-1	once	TRBV5-4	TRBD1	CASSFPGQGMNTEAFF	TGTGCCAGCAGCTTTCCGGGACAGGGGATGAACACTGAAGCTTTCTTT
TRBJ2-7	.	TRBV29-1	TRBD1	CSVTRQGPYEQYF	TGCAGCGTCACCCGACAGGGTCCCTACGAGCAGTACTTC
TRBJ2-1	.	TRBV5-1	TRBD1	CASRPGGAENEQFF	TGCGCCAGCCGCCCAGGGGGCGCGGAAAATGAGCAGTTCTTC
TRBJ2-5	.	TRBV5-4	.	CASTRVGQETQYF	TGTGCCAGCACCCGGGTCGGCCAAGAGACCCAGTACTTC
TRBJ2-3	.	TRBV4-1	.	CASSHARDSHTDTQYF	TGCGCCAGCAGCCATGCAAGGGACTCACACACAGATACGCAGTATTTT
TRBJ2-1	.	TRBV27	TRBD2	CASSIRTSGRVGEQFF	TGTGCCAGCAGTATCAGGACTAGCGGGAGGGTGGGTGAGCAGTTCTTC
TRBJ2-3	.	TRBV15	.	CATSRVGKVGDGTDTQYF	TGTGCCACCAGCAGAGTCGGTAAGGTGGGAGATGGCACAGATACGCAGTATTTT
TRBJ1-2	.	TRBV2	TRBD1	CASSEALLGTGGGYGYTF	TGTGCCAGCAGTGAAGCGCTTCTAGGGACAGGGGGAGGCTATGGCTACACCTTC
TRBJ1-2	.	TRBV4-1	TRBD1	CASSQGGGTGPYGYTF	TGCGCCAGCAGCCAGGGGGGTGGGACAGGGCCTTATGGCTACACCTTC
TRBJ2-2	.	TRBV30	.	CAWRFSTGSTGELFF	TGTGCCTGGAGATTCTCAACAGGTTCCACCGGGGAGCTGTTTTTT
TRBJ1-6	few	TRBV15	.	CATSVAYNSPLHF	TGTGCCACCAGTGTCGCCTATAATTCACCCCTCCACTTT
TRBJ2-5	.	TRBV7-9	TRBD1	CASSRQGPQETQYF	TGTGCCAGCAGCCGACAGGGTCCGCAAGAGACCCAGTACTTC
TRBJ2-1	.	TRBV19	.	CASRQIASSSYNEQFF	TGTGCCAGTAGGCAAATAGCGAGTAGCTCCTACAATGAGCAGTTCTTC
TRBJ1-6	.	TRBV6-1	.	CASRGDTRRNSPLHF	TGTGCCAGCAGGGGAGACACGCGTCGCAATTCACCCCTCCACTTT
TRBJ2-1	few	TRBV30	.	CAFGLSDEQFF	TGTGCCTTCGGACTGTCCGATGAGCAGTTCTTC
TRBJ2-2	.	TRBV5-4	TRBD2	CASSSLAGEGNTGELFF	TGTGCCAGCAGCTCCCTAGCGGGAGAGGGAAACACCGGGGAGCTGTTTTTT
TRBJ1-2	.	TRBV6-6	TRBD1	CASSYSRQGEGYTF	TGTGCCAGCAGTTACTCGAGGCAGGGGGAAGGCTACACCTTC
TRBJ2-7	.	TRBV28	.	CASSFDRLYEQYF	TGTGCCAGCAGTTTTGACAGACTCTACGAGCAGTACTTC
TRBJ2-4	once	TRBV21-1	.	CASSNFSGAARDIQYF	TGTGCCAGCAGCAACTTTTCAGGGGCAGCCCGAGACATTCAGTACTTC
TRBJ2-1	.	TRBV5-1	.	CASSSRTPLSYNEQFF	TGCGCCAGCAGCTCCAGAACCCCCCTCTCCTACAATGAGCAGTTCTTC
TRBJ1-6	.	TRBV4-1	TRBD1	CASSQDFGQVYSPLHF	TGCGCCAGCAGCCAGGACTTCGGACAGGTTTATTCACCCCTCCACTTT
TRBJ1-2	.	TRBV18	TRBD1	CASSPDRGFRGYTF	TGTGCCAGCTCACCGGACAGGGGATTTCGTGGCTACACCTTC
TRBJ2-2	.	TRBV7-2	TRBD1	CASSLESGGTTGELFF	TGTGCCAGCAGCTTAGAGTCAGGGGGCACCACCGGGGAGCTGTTTTTT
TRBJ1-1	.	TRBV5-1	TRBD1	CASSYNGQGAGNTEAFF	TGCGCCAGCAGCTACAACGGACAGGGGGCAGGGAACACTGAAGCTTTCTTT
TRBJ2-7	.	TRBV5-5	TRBD1	CASSINRDSRYEQYF	TGTGCCAGCAGCATAAATAGGGACAGCCGATACGAGCAGTACTTC
TRBJ1-1	.	TRBV4-1	.	CASSQDNSGWTEAFF	TGCGCCAGCAGCCAAGATAACAGCGGTTGGACTGAAGCTTTCTTT
TRBJ2-2	.	TRBV6-4	.	CASSVRQNTGELFF	TGTGCCAGCAGTGTAAGACAGAACACCGGGGAGCTGTTTTTT
TRBJ2-5	.	TRBV28	.	CASRPVEGMKTQYF	TGTGCCAGCAGGCCGGTCGAGGGTATGAAGACCCAGTACTTC
TRBJ2-4	.	TRBV28	.	CASSLSNPRNIQYF	TGTGCCAGCAGTTTGTCAAATCCTCGGAACATTCAGTACTTC
TRBJ2-7	.	TRBV5-1	TRBD2	CASSSTQAGLRQYF	TGCGCCAGCAGCTCCACTCAGGCGGGACTAAGGCAGTACTTC
TRBJ2-7	once	TRBV5-1	.	CASSSGLRISSYEQYF	TGCGCCAGCAGCAGTGGGCTAAGGATAAGCTCCTACGAGCAGTACTTC
TRBJ2-4	.	TRBV28	.	CASSLTLAKNSQYF	TGTGCCAGCAGTTTAACCCTAGCCAAAAACAGTCAGTACTTC
TRBJ2-3	few	TRBV5-6	TRBD1	CASSLAGQGITDTQYF	TGTGCCAGCAGCTTGGCGGGACAGGGCATCACAGATACGCAGTATTTT
TRBJ2-1	.	TRBV7-7	TRBD2	CASSTLRTSGKNEQFF	TGTGCTAGCAGCACCCTTCGGACTAGCGGGAAGAATGAGCAGTTCTTC